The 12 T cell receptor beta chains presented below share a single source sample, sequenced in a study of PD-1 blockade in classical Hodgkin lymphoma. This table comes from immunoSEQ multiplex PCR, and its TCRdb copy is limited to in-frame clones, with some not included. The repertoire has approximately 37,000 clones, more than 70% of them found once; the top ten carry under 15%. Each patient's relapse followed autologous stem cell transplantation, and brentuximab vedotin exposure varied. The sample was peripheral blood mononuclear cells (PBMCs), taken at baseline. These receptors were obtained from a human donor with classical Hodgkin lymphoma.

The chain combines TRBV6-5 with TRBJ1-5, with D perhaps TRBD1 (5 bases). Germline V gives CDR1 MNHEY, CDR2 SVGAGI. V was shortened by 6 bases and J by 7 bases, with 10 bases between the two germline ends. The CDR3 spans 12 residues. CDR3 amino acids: CASSGTLQPQHF. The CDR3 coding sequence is TGTGCCAGCAGCGGGACCCTCCAGCCCCAGCATTTT.

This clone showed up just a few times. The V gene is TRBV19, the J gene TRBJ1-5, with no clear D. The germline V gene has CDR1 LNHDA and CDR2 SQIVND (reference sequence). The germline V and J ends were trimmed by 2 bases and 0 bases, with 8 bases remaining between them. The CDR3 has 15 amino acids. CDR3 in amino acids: CASSIQAYSNQPQHF. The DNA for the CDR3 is TGTGCCAGTAGTATACAGGCGTATAGCAATCAGCCCCAGCATTTT.

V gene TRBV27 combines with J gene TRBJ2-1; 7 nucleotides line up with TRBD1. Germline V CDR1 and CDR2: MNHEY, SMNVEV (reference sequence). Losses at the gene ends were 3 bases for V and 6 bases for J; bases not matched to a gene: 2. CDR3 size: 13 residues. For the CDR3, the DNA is TGTGCCAGCAGTTTGACAGGGTTCAATGAGCAGTTCTTC. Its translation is CASSLTGFNEQFF.

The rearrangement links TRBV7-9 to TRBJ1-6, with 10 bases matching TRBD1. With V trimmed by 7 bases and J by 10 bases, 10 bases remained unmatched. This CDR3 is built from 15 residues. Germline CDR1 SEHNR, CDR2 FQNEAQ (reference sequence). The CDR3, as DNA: TGTGCCAGCATCCCGACGGGACAGGGGCGGTCACCCCTCCACTTT. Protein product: CASIPTGQGRSPLHF.

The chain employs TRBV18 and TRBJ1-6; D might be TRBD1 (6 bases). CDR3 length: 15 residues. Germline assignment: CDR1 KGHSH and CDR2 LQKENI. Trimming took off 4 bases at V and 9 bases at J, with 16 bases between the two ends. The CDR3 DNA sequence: TGTGCCAGCTCACAGTTGCAGGGGACGGGTTCACCCCTCCACTTT. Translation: CASSQLQGTGSPLHF.

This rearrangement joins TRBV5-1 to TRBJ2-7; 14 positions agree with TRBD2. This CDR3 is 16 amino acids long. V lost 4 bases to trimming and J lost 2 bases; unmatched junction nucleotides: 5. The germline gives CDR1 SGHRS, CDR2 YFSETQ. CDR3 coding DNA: TGCGCCAGCAGCCCCTTGACTAGCGGGGGGGCCTACGAGCAGTACTTC. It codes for CASSPLTSGGAYEQYF.

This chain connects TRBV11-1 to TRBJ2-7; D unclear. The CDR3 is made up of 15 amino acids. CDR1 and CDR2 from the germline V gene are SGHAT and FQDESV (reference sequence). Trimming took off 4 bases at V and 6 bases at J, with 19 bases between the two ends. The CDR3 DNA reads TGTGCCAGCAGCTGTTTAAAGTTGATCGGCTGCGAGCAGTACTTC. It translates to CASSCLKLIGCEQYF. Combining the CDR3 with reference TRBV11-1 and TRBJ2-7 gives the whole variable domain EAEVAQSPRYKITEKSQAVAFWCDPISGHATLYWYRQILGQGPELLVQFQDESVVDDSQLPKDRFSAERLKGVDSTLKIQPAELGDSAMYLCASSCLKLIGCEQYFGPGTRLTVT.

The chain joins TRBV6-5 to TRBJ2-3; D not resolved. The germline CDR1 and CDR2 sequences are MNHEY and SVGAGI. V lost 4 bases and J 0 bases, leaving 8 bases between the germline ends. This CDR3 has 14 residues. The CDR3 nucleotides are TGTGCCAGCAGTTCCCAGGACAGCACAGATACGCAGTATTTT. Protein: CASSSQDSTDTQYF.

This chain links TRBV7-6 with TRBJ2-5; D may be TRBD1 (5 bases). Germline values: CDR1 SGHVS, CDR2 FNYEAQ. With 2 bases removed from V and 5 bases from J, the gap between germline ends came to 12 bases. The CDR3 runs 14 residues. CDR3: CASSLSSSGETQYF. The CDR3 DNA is TGTGCCAGCAGCTTATCTTCCTCAGGGGAGACCCAGTACTTC.

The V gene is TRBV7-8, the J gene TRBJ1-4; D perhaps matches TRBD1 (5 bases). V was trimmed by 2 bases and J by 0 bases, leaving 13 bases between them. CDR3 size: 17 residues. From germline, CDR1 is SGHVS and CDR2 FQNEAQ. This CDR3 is CASSLRDLLSTNEKLFF. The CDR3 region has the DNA TGTGCCAGCAGCTTACGGGACCTTCTTTCAACTAATGAAAAACTGTTTTTT.

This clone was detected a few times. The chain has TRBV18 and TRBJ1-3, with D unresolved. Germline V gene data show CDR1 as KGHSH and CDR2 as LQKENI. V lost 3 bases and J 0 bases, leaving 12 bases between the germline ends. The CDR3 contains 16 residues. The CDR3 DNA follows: TGTGCCAGCTCACCTAGTCAGGTGTCCTCTGGAAACACCATATATTTT. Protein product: CASSPSQVSSGNTIYF.

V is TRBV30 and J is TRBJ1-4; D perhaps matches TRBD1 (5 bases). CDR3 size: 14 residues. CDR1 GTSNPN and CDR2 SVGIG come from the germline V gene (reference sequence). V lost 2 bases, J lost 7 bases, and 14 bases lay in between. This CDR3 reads CAWSQGAVSEKLFF. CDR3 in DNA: TGTGCCTGGAGTCAAGGGGCAGTAAGTGAAAAACTGTTTTTT.